This TCR beta chain is from a study of blood T cell repertoires in COVID-19. Study information: Acute-phase and convalescent COVID-19 samples originated in the United States, Italy and Spain. The analysed material was cDNA or gDNA that came from T cells, B-cell-depleted T cells, or PBMCs.

There are 12 residues in the CDR3. How the authors handled the data: Using reference gene primer amplification, nucleated cell counts were estimated. The data were produced by immunoSEQ multiplex PCR, yet TCRdb's version contains in-frame clones alone and is incomplete. V and J calls and clone size are given by that table; D and trimming were obtained from the DNA. The sample has 380,000 or so clones, roughly 90% seen once. The source material was peripheral blood. J is TRBJ2-4 and V is TRBV21-1; the tabulated D call, TRBD1, remains unverified against the DNA. TRBV21-1 is a pseudogene segment. The clonotype originates from a man in his forties with acute or convalescent COVID-19. CDR3 amino acids: CASSKRGPTTYF. CDR3 DNA sequence: TGTGCCAGCAGCAAAAGGGGGCCCACTACATACTTC.